This is a list of T cell receptor beta chains from one sample in a study of blood T cell repertoires in COVID-19. Sequencing was performed with immunoSEQ multiplex PCR; in TCRdb, only in-frame clones are kept and a portion is missing. The data hold roughly 200,000 clones, with roughly nine tenths observed a single time. The specimen was peripheral blood. The source of these receptors is a man aged 55 to 69 with active or convalescent COVID-19. Both conserved end residues are part of each CDR3. Fields, in order: clone size, V gene, J gene, D gene, CDR3 protein, CDR3 DNA. A D gene is named only where the DNA matches it firmly. The size field is filled for only some rows; it gives once, few, many or a size class.

NA,TRBV4-2,TRBJ2-7,NA,CASSQASGESSYEQYF,TGTGCCAGCAGCCAAGCGTCTGGAGAGAGCTCCTACGAGCAGTACTTC
once,TRBV24-1,TRBJ2-7,TRBD1,CATHQGAYSYEQYF,TGTGCCACTCATCAGGGGGCCTACTCCTACGAGCAGTACTTC
NA,TRBV5-1,TRBJ2-5,TRBD1,CASSFLGTGEETQYF,TGCGCCAGCAGCTTCTTAGGGACAGGGGAAGAGACCCAGTACTTC
NA,TRBV2,TRBJ2-2,TRBD2,CASSGGGTSTGELFF,TGTGCCAGCAGTGGGGGGGGGACCTCCACCGGGGAGCTGTTTTTT
NA,TRBV5-6,TRBJ2-7,NA,CASSLGTQGLSYEQYF,TGTGCCAGCAGCTTAGGGACTCAGGGCCTCTCCTACGAGCAGTACTTC
NA,TRBV24-1,TRBJ2-1,NA,CATSDPSPWAGNEQFF,TGTGCCACCAGTGACCCCTCCCCATGGGCAGGCAATGAGCAGTTCTTC
NA,TRBV24-1,TRBJ1-5,TRBD1,CATSDSGGRGNQPQHF,TGTGCCACCAGTGATTCAGGGGGGCGAGGCAATCAGCCCCAGCATTTT
NA,TRBV4-2,TRBJ2-5,NA,CASSRPSRGDETQYF,TGTGCCAGCAGCCGCCCTAGTAGGGGCGATGAGACCCAGTACTTC
NA,TRBV5-3,TRBJ2-5,TRBD1,CARSLAQGVVETQYF,TGTGCCAGAAGCTTAGCACAGGGGGTGGTAGAGACCCAGTACTTC
NA,TRBV20-1,TRBJ1-5,NA,CSASSSAGINQPQHF,TGCAGTGCTAGTTCTTCGGCGGGGATTAATCAGCCCCAGCATTTT
NA,TRBV28,TRBJ2-5,NA,CASTQTDQETQYF,TGTGCCAGCACCCAGACAGACCAAGAGACCCAGTACTTC
NA,TRBV6-2/TRBV6-3,TRBJ2-7,TRBD2,CASSYGAGGPKFIYEQYF,TGTGCCAGCAGTTACGGTGCGGGGGGGCCTAAATTTATCTACGAGCAGTACTTC
NA,TRBV3-1/TRBV3-2,TRBJ2-4,NA,CASSPSSRNIQYF,TGTGCCAGCAGCCCTTCTTCGAGAAACATTCAGTACTTC
NA,TRBV6-6,TRBJ1-6,NA,CASSQWGVNSPLHF,TGTGCCAGCAGCCAGTGGGGGGTGAATTCACCCCTCCACTTT
NA,TRBV7-9,TRBJ2-4,TRBD1,CASSRGQGAENF,TGTGCCAGCAGCCGCGGACAGGGGGCAGAGAACTTC
NA,TRBV5-5,TRBJ2-5,NA,CASSLAGVDQKVYF,TGTGCCAGCAGCTTGGCGGGGGTGGATCAAAAGGTGTACTTC
once,TRBV7-2,TRBJ2-7,TRBD2,CASSLALGLAGGLYEQYF,TGTGCCAGCAGCTTAGCGCTAGGACTAGCGGGGGGGCTATACGAGCAGTACTTC
NA,TRBV2,TRBJ1-1,NA,CASSPTGRNTEAFF,TGTGCCAGCAGCCCTACAGGGAGAAACACTGAAGCTTTCTTT
once,TRBV5-6,TRBJ2-7,TRBD1,CASSNAGGGGNEQYF,TGTGCCAGCAGCAACGCAGGGGGCGGTGGGAACGAGCAGTACTTC
NA,TRBV6-5,TRBJ2-2,TRBD1,CASGLTGRGELFF,TGTGCCAGCGGGTTGACAGGGCGCGGGGAGCTGTTTTTT
NA,TRBV4-2,TRBJ2-7,NA,CASSQGGGSSYEQYF,TGTGCCAGCAGCCAAGGAGGCGGTAGCTCCTACGAGCAGTACTTC
NA,TRBV12-3/TRBV12-4,TRBJ1-2,NA,CASSFAGGDGYTF,TGTGCCAGCAGTTTTGCGGGGGGCGATGGCTACACCTTC
NA,TRBV6-5,TRBJ2-7,NA,CASSTVSSYEQYF,TGTGCCAGCAGTACCGTGAGCTCCTACGAGCAGTACTTC
NA,TRBV5-4,TRBJ1-2,TRBD1,CASSFTGGFGYTF,TGTGCCAGCAGCTTCACAGGGGGCTTTGGCTACACCTTC
NA,TRBV7-8,TRBJ2-7,TRBD2,CASSPWTSGTAYEQYF,TGTGCCAGCAGCCCGTGGACTAGCGGGACCGCCTACGAGCAGTACTTC
NA,TRBV7-3,TRBJ2-2,NA,CASSSRGTGELFF,TGTGCCAGCAGCTCCCGGGGGACCGGGGAGCTGTTTTTT
NA,TRBV6-5,TRBJ2-3,NA,CASSTSRDTQYF,TGTGCCAGCTCTACTAGCAGAGATACGCAGTATTTT
NA,TRBV2,TRBJ2-7,NA,CASMGRTYEQYF,TGTGCCAGCATGGGCAGGACCTACGAGCAGTACTTC
NA,TRBV15,TRBJ2-5,TRBD1,CATSSRDRGQETQYF,TGTGCCACCAGCAGCCGGGACAGGGGACAAGAGACCCAGTACTTC
NA,TRBV12-3/TRBV12-4,TRBJ2-7,NA,CASSFRQAGEQYF,TGTGCCAGCAGTTTTCGACAGGCGGGCGAGCAGTACTTC
once,TRBV2,TRBJ1-5,NA,CASSAQNQPQHF,TGTGCCAGCAGTGCACAAAATCAGCCCCAGCATTTT
NA,TRBV5-1,TRBJ2-1,TRBD1,CASSNGGTGTHNEQFF,TGCGCCAGCAGCAATGGAGGGACAGGGACCCACAATGAGCAGTTCTTC
NA,TRBV10-3,TRBJ1-6,TRBD1,CAISGQGIHNSPLHF,TGTGCCATCAGCGGACAGGGAATCCATAATTCACCCCTCCACTTT
NA,TRBV5-1,TRBJ1-2,NA,CASSLEDSRGNYGYTF,TGCGCCAGCAGCTTGGAGGACTCCCGAGGCAACTATGGCTACACCTTC
NA,TRBV21-1,TRBJ1-1,NA,CASSKVPMAGLNTEAFF,TGTGCCAGCAGCAAAGTTCCTATGGCAGGATTGAACACTGAAGCTTTCTTT
NA,TRBV3-1/TRBV3-2,TRBJ2-1,TRBD2,CASSQVRLAGGNNEQFF,TGTGCCAGCAGCCAAGTTAGACTAGCGGGGGGGAACAATGAGCAGTTCTTC
NA,TRBV5-1,TRBJ2-5,NA,CASSLGAGLETQYF,TGCGCCAGCAGCTTGGGTGCAGGGCTCGAGACCCAGTACTTC
NA,TRBV2,TRBJ1-5,NA,CASRGGTSNQPQHF,TGTGCCAGCAGGGGGGGGACGAGCAATCAGCCCCAGCATTTT
NA,TRBV7-9,TRBJ1-2,NA,CASSFQGEGYTF,TGTGCCAGCAGCTTTCAAGGGGAAGGCTACACCTTC
NA,TRBV21-1,TRBJ2-5,NA,CASSHRDKQETQYF,TGTGCCAGCAGCCACCGGGACAAGCAAGAGACCCAGTACTTC
NA,TRBV5-1,TRBJ1-6,TRBD1,CASSSGTVTSPLHF,TGCGCCAGCAGCTCCGGGACAGTCACTTCACCCCTCCACTTT
NA,TRBV4-1,TRBJ1-2,TRBD1,CASSQDARTGGGSLDGYTF,TGCGCCAGCAGCCAAGACGCGAGGACAGGGGGAGGATCTCTTGATGGCTACACCTTC
NA,TRBV5-4,TRBJ2-1,TRBD1,CASIRQGRNEQFF,TGTGCCAGCATCCGACAGGGGCGGAATGAGCAGTTCTTC
NA,TRBV6-5,TRBJ1-1,NA,CASRYETDNTEAFF,TGTGCCAGCAGGTACGAGACAGACAACACTGAAGCTTTCTTT
NA,TRBV6-5,TRBJ1-4,TRBD1,CASRVDRGKGKLFF,TGTGCCAGCAGAGTAGACAGGGGGAAGGGGAAACTGTTTTTT
NA,TRBV6-5,TRBJ1-2,NA,CASSYSRGRDGYTF,TGTGCCAGCAGTTACTCAAGGGGAAGGGATGGCTACACCTTC
NA,TRBV3-1/TRBV3-2,TRBJ1-2,TRBD1,CASSQFSTGGGYTF,TGTGCCAGCAGCCAATTCTCCACAGGGGGAGGCTACACCTTC
NA,TRBV4-1,TRBJ2-4,TRBD2,CASSLLLAGVFGNIQYF,TGCGCCAGCAGCCTCCTACTAGCGGGGGTTTTCGGAAACATTCAGTACTTC
NA,TRBV19,TRBJ1-1,TRBD1,CASTLGDRNTEAFF,TGTGCCAGTACCCTGGGGGACAGGAACACTGAAGCTTTCTTT